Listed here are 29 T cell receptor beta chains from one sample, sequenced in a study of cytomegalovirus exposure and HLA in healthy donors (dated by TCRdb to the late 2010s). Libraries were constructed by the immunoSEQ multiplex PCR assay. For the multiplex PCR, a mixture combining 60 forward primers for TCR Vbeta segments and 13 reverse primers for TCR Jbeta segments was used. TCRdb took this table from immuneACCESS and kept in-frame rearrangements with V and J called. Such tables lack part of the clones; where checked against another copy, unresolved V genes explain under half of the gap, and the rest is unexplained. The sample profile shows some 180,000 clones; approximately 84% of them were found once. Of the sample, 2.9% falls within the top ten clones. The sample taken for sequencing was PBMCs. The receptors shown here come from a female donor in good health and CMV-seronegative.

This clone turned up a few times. In nucleotides, the CDR3 is TGTGCCAGCAGCGTACCAGCTCGAGGGGGGGACCTCAACACCATATATTTT. Its protein product is CASSVPARGGDLNTIYF. V gene TRBV9 combines with J gene TRBJ1-3; tentative D call: TRBD1 (6 bases). The CDR3 extends over 17 amino acids. The V gene lost 1 base and the J gene lost 7 bases, with 21 bases spanning the gap. Germline V CDR1 and CDR2: SGDLS, YYNGEE.

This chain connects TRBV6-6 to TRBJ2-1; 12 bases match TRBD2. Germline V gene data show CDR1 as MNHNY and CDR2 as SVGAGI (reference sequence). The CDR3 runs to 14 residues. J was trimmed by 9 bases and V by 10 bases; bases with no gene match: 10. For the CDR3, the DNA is TGTGCCACCAGAGGACTAGCGGGGTGGAGTGAGCAGTTCTTC. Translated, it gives CATRGLAGWSEQFF.

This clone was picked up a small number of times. The CDR3 DNA reads as TGCACCAGCAGCCAAGATTCAGGGTTCCCGAATCAGCCCCAGCATTTT. Translated, it gives CTSSQDSGFPNQPQHF. The gene calls are TRBV1 and TRBJ1-5; the D call in the table, TRBD1, was not verified against the DNA. TRBV1 is noted as a pseudogene. This CDR3 has 16 residues.

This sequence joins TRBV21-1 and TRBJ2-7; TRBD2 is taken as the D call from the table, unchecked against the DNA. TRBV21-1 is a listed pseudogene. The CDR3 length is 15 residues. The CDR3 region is CASSKGLAGTYEQYF. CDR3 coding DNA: TGTGCCAGCAGCAAAGGACTAGCGGGTACCTACGAGCAGTACTTC.

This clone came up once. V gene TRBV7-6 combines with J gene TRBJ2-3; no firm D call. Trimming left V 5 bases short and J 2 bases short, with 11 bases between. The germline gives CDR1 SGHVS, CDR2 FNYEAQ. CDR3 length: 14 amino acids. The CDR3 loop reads CASSAGRVTDTQYF. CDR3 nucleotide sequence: TGTGCCAGCAGCGCCGGTAGAGTCACAGATACGCAGTATTTT.

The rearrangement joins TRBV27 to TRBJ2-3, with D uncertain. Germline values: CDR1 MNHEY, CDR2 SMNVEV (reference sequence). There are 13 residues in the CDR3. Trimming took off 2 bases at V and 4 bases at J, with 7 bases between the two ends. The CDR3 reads CASSLGGSDTQYF. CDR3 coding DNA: TGTGCCAGCAGTTTAGGCGGCTCAGATACGCAGTATTTT.

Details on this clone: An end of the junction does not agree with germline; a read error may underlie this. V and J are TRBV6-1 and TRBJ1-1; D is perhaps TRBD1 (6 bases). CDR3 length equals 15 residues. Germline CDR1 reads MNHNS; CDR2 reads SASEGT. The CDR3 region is CASSEGAVRNTEALF. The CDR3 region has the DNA TGTGCCAGCAGTGAGGGGGCAGTTAGGAACACTGAAGCTCTCTTT.

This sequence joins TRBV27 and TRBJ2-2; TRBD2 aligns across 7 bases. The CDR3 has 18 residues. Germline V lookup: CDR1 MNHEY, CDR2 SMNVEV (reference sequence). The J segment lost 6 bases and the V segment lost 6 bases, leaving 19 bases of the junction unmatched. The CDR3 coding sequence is TGTGCCAGCAGCCCCGCCTACACTAGCGAAATTATAGCCGGGGAGCTGTTTTTT. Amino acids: CASSPAYTSEIIAGELFF.

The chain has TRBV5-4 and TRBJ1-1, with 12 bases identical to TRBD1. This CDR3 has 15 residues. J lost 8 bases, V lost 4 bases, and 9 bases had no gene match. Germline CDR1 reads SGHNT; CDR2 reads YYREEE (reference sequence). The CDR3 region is CASSPYEGTGGEAFF. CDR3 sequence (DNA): TGTGCCAGCAGCCCATATGAGGGGACAGGGGGCGAAGCTTTCTTT.

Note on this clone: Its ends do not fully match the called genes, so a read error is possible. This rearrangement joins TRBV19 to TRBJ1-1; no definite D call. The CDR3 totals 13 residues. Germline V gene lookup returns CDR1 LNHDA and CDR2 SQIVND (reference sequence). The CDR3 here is CASSIGEASGFSF. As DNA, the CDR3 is TGTGCCAGTAGTATAGGAGAGGCCAGCGGGTTTTCCTTT.

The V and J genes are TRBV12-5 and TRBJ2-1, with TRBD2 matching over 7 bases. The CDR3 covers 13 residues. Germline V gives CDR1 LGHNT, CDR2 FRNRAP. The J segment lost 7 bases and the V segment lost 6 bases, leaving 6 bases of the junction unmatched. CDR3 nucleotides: TGTGCTAGTGGGGAACTAGCGTTGAATGAGCAGTTCTTC. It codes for CASGELALNEQFF.

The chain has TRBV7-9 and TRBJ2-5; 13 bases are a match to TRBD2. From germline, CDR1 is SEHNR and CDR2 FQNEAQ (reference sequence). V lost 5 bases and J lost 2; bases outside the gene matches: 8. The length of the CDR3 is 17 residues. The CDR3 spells CASSPGLAGAPQETQYF. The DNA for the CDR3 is TGTGCCAGCAGCCCCGGACTAGCGGGGGCGCCTCAAGAGACCCAGTACTTC.

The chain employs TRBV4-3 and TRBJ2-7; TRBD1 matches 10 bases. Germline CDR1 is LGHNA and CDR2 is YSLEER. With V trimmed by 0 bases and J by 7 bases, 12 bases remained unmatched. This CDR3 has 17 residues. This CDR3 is CASSQDQAGTGAREQYF. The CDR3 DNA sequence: TGCGCCAGCAGCCAAGATCAAGCCGGGACAGGGGCGAGGGAGCAGTACTTC.

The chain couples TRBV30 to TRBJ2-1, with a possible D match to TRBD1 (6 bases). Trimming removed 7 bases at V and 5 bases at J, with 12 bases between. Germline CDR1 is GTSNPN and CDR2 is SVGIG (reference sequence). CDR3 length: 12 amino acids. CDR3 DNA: TGTGCCTCTCCCAGGGGAAACAATGAGCAGTTCTTC. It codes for CASPRGNNEQFF.

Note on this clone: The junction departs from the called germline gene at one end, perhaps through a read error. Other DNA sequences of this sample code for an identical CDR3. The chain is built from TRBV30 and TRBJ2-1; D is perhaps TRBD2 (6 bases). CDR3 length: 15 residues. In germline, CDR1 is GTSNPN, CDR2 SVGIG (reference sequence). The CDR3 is CAWSAHSGDSTEQFF. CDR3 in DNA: TGCGCCTGGAGTGCCCATTCGGGGGATTCCACTGAGCAGTTCTTC.

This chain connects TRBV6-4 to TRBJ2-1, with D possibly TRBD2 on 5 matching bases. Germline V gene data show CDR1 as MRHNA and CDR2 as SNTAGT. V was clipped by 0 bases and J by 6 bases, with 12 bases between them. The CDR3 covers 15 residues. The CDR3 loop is CASSDSGPGGNEQFF. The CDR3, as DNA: TGTGCCAGCAGTGACTCGGGTCCAGGAGGCAATGAGCAGTTCTTC.

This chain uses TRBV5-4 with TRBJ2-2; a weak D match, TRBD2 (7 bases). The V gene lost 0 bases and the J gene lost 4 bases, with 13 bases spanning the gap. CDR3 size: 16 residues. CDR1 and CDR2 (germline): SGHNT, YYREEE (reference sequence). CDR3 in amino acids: CASSLGGGAITGELFF. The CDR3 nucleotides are TGTGCCAGCAGCTTGGGGGGGGGCGCTATCACCGGGGAGCTGTTTTTT.

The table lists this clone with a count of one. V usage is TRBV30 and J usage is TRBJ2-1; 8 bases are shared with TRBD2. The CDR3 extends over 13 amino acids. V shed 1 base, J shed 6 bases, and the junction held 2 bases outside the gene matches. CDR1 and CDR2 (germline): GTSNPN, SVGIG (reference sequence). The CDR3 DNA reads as TGTGCCTGGAGTGGGCTAGCGGGCAATGAGCAGTTCTTC. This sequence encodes CAWSGLAGNEQFF.

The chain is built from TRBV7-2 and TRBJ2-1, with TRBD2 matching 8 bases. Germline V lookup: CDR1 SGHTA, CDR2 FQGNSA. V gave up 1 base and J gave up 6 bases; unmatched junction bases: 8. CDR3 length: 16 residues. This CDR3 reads CASSLVFRAGGNEQFF. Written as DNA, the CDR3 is TGTGCCAGCAGCTTAGTTTTCCGGGCGGGAGGCAATGAGCAGTTCTTC.

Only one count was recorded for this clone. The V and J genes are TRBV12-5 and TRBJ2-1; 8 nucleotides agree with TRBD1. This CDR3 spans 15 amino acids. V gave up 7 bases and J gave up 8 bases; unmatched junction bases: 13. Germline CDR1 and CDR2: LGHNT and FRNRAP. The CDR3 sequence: CASAFGQGPDDEQFF. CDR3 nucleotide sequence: TGTGCTAGTGCCTTCGGACAGGGCCCAGACGATGAGCAGTTCTTC.

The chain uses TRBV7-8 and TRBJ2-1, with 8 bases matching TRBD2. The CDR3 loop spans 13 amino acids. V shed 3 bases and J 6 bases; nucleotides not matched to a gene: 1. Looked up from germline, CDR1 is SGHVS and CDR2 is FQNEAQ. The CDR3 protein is CASSFGLANEQFF. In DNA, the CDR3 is TGTGCCAGCAGCTTCGGACTAGCCAATGAGCAGTTCTTC. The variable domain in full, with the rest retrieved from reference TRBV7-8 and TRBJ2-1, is GAGVSQSPRYKVAKRGQDVALRCDPISGHVSLFWYQQALGQGPEFLTYFQNEAQLDKSGLPSDRFFAERPEGSVSTLKIQRTQQEDSAVYLCASSFGLANEQFFGPGTRLTVL.

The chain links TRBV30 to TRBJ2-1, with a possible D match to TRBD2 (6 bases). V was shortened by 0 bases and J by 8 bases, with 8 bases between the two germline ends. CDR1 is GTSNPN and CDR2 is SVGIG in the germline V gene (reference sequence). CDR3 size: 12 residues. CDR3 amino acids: CAWSVPGDEQFF. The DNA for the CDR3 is TGTGCCTGGAGTGTCCCGGGGGATGAGCAGTTCTTC.

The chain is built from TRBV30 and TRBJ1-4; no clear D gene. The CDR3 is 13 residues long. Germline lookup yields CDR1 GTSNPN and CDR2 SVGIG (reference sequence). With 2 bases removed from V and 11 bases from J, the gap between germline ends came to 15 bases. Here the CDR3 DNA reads TGTGCCTGGAGTCCGACACGGACGGGGAAACTGTTTTTT. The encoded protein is CAWSPTRTGKLFF.

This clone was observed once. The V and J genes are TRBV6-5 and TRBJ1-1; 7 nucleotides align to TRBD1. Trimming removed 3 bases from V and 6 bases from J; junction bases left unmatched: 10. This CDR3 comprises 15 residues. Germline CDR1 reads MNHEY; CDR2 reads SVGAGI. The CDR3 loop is CASSYRRGQFSEAFF. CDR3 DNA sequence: TGTGCCAGCAGTTATCGAAGGGGGCAATTTTCTGAAGCTTTCTTT.

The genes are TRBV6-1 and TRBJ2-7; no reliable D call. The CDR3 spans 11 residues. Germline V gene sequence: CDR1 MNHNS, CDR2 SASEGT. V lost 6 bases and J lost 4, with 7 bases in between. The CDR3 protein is CASSFLYEQYF. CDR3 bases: TGTGCCAGCAGCTTTCTGTACGAGCAGTACTTC.

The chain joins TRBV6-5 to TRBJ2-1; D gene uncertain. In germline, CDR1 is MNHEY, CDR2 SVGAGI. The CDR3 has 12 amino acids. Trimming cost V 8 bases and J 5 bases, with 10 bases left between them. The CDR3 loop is CASSRLHNEQFF. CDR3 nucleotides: TGTGCCAGCTCCAGACTCCACAATGAGCAGTTCTTC.

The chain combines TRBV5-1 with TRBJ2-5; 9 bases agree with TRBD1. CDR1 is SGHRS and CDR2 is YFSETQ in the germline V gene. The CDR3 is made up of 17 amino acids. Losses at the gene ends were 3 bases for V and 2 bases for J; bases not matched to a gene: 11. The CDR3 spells CASSSPGPGQGQETQYF. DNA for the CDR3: TGCGCCAGCAGCTCGCCGGGACCGGGACAGGGACAAGAGACCCAGTACTTC.

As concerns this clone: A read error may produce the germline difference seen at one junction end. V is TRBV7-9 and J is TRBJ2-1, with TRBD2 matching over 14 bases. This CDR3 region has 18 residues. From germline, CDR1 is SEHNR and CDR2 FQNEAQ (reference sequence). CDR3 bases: TGTGCCAGCAGCTCACGAGGGGGACTAGCGGGAGCGTGGAATGAACAGTTCTTC. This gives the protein CASSSRGGLAGAWNEQFF.

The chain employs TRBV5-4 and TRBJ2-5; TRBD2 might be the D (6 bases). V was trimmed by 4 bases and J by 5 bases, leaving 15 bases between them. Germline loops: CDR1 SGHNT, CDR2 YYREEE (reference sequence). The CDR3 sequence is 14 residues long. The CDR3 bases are TGTGCCAGCAGCCAGGAGGGGAGCCGGGAGACCCAGTACTTC. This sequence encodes CASSQEGSRETQYF.